This T cell receptor (beta chain) was sequenced for a study of T cells after yellow fever vaccination. Study context: Preparation of fractions with low cell numbers was performed using SMART-Seq v4 Ultra Low Input.

V lost 6 bases to trimming and J lost 4 bases; unmatched junction nucleotides: 16. The CDR3 is made up of 17 amino acids. Looked up from germline, CDR1 is KGHSH and CDR2 is LQKENI. With regard to this clonotype: Its specificity is unknown.

TCRdb recomputed calls from the 5' RACE reads with MiXCR, one row per CDR3 protein. The table shows around 340,000 distinct CDR3 sequences, with approximately 9% occurring only once. Points from the study as a whole: Post-booster reappearance was seen for most primary-vaccination clones (about 96% CD4, 75% to 90% CD8).

The chain employs TRBV18 and TRBJ2-5; 8 bases are shared with TRBD2. This TCR was recovered from a man aged 18 to 30 who received the YFV17D yellow fever vaccine. Sequencing was performed on PBMCs, taken on the day of the first yellow fever vaccination. CDR3 nucleotides: TGTGCCAGCTCCCTATCCAGCGGGGGCACCTCCAGAGAGACCCAGTACTTC. Protein: CASSLSSGGTSRETQYF. Complete variable domain (other parts from reference TRBV18 and TRBJ2-5): NAGVMQNPRHLVRRRGQEARLRCSPMKGHSHVYWYRQLPEEGLKFMVYLQKENIIDESGMPKERFSAEFPKEGPSILRIQQVVRGDSAAYFCASSLSSGGTSRETQYFGPGTRLLVL.